Following are 28 T cell receptor beta chains from one sample sequenced in a study of T cells in Graves' hyperthyroidism and ophthalmopathy. Amplification of TCR beta CDR3 regions used RNA as the template. A set of HTBI primers served as the primers for a first-round RT-PCR of the TCR CDR3. TCRdb reprocessed the multiplex PCR reads via MiXCR and lists one record per CDR3 protein. The sample lists roughly 200,000 distinct CDR3 sequences, around 16% seen once, with about 45% in the top ten. The sample taken for sequencing was blood. These receptors all come from a man aged 35 to 55 with Graves' hyperthyroidism.

The chain is built from TRBV5-6 and TRBJ1-4; D gene ambiguous. CDR3 length: 15 amino acids. Per the germline V gene, CDR1 is SGHDT and CDR2 is YYEEEE. V lost 4 bases and J 8 bases, leaving 18 bases between the germline ends. The CDR3 spells CASSQRPRRGEKLFF. The CDR3 DNA follows: TGTGCCAGCAGCCAGAGACCGAGAAGAGGGGAAAAACTGTTTTTT.

The table lists this clonotype with many counts. V usage is TRBV20-1 and J usage is TRBJ1-1; tentative D call: TRBD1 (5 bases). V lost 6 bases and J 6 bases, leaving 11 bases between the germline ends. From germline, CDR1 is DFQATT and CDR2 SNEGSKA (reference sequence). The CDR3 is 11 residues long. Here the CDR3 DNA reads TGCAGTGCGGTTTGGGGGTCTGAAGCTTTCTTT. Translation: CSAVWGSEAFF.

CDR3 sequence reads: CASSLIRDTDNEKLFF. In nucleotides, the CDR3 is TGTGCCAGCAGTTTAATCCGGGACACGGATAATGAAAAACTGTTTTTT. The chain combines TRBV28 with TRBJ1-4, with a weak D call TRBD1 (6 bases). The CDR3 consists of 16 residues. The V gene lost 2 bases and the J gene lost 4 bases, with 14 bases spanning the gap. The germline CDR1 and CDR2 sequences are MDHEN and SYDVKM.

Ten or more counts support this clonotype. J is TRBJ1-1 and V is TRBV18; TRBD1 matches at 7 bases. Losses at the gene ends were 2 bases for V and 1 base for J; bases not matched to a gene: 1. The CDR3 is 14 residues long. Looked up from germline, CDR1 is KGHSH and CDR2 is LQKENI. CDR3: CASSPGTENTEAFF. As DNA, the CDR3 is TGTGCCAGCTCACCAGGGACAGAGAACACTGAAGCTTTCTTT.

This clonotype appeared many times. The chain combines TRBV2 with TRBJ2-2; 9 nucleotides match TRBD1. CDR1 and CDR2 (germline): SNHLY, FYNNEI. The V and J ends lost 7 bases and 2 bases, in that order; junction bases with no gene match: 11. The CDR3 extends over 17 amino acids. The CDR3 protein is CASTLFRTGANTGELFF. For the CDR3, the DNA is TGTGCCAGCACTCTATTTAGGACAGGGGCTAACACCGGGGAGCTGTTTTTT.

In its sample, this clonotype was seen many times. Relative to the germline gene, one junction end is altered; a read error may explain this. This rearrangement joins TRBV27 to TRBJ1-2; TRBD1 might be the D (5 bases). The germline V gene encodes CDR1 MNHEY and CDR2 SMNVEV (reference sequence). The CDR3 contains 14 residues. The CDR3 sequence: CASSISAGNYGYTF. The CDR3 DNA sequence: TGTGCCAGCAGTATATCGGCAGGGAACTATGGCTACACCTTC.

This clonotype was seen more than once but under ten times. The chain links TRBV7-9 to TRBJ1-3; 8 bases map to TRBD1. The CDR3 has 15 residues. Trimming at V came to 6 bases and at J to 0 bases, leaving 4 bases not matched to a gene. The germline gives CDR1 SEHNR, CDR2 FQNEAQ (reference sequence). The CDR3 nucleotides read TGTGCCAGCAGGGAAGGACAGGGCTCTGGAAACACCATATATTTT. This sequence encodes CASREGQGSGNTIYF.

This clonotype was seen only a few times. The V call is TRBV18, the J call TRBJ2-6; 10 bases map to TRBD1. The CDR3 totals 17 residues. The V gene end was trimmed by 3 bases and the J gene end by 0 bases; junction bases not matched to a gene: 2. Germline CDR1 and CDR2: KGHSH and LQKENI. CDR3 in DNA: TGTGCCAGCTCACCTGGGACAGGGGACTCTGGGGCCAACGTCCTGACTTTC. This encodes CASSPGTGDSGANVLTF.

This clonotype has a handful of counts. The chain recombines TRBV6-1 with TRBJ1-1; D gene unclear. Trimming stripped 7 bases from V and 4 bases from J, with 10 bases between. The germline V gene encodes CDR1 MNHNS and CDR2 SASEGT. The CDR3 has 12 amino acids. The CDR3 reads CASNRVGTEAFF. The CDR3 region has the DNA TGTGCCAGCAATCGGGTAGGCACTGAAGCTTTCTTT.

This clonotype was recorded many times. V is TRBV18 and J is TRBJ2-5, with 7 positions matching TRBD1. Germline V gives CDR1 KGHSH, CDR2 LQKENI. The V segment lost 3 bases and the J segment 4 bases; nucleotides outside the gene matches: 2. The CDR3 is 13 amino acids. Here the CDR3 DNA reads TGTGCCAGCTCACCGACAGGGAGAGAGACCCAGTACTTC. Translated, it gives CASSPTGRETQYF.

This clonotype has ten or more counts. CDR3 coding DNA: TGCGCCAGCAGCTCAACAGGGGGCAACACCGGGGAGCTGTTTTTT. Its translation is CASSSTGGNTGELFF. This sequence joins TRBV5-1 and TRBJ2-2, with 9 nucleotides matching TRBD1. The germline V gene encodes CDR1 SGHRS and CDR2 YFSETQ. This CDR3 has 15 amino acids. Trimming at V came to 3 bases and at J to 2 bases, leaving 2 bases not matched to a gene.

In its sample, this clonotype was seen many times. V gene TRBV7-9 combines with J gene TRBJ2-5; no definite D call. Germline CDR1 SEHNR, CDR2 FQNEAQ (reference sequence). CDR3 length: 12 amino acids. V dropped 6 bases and J dropped 5 bases, with 10 bases sitting between them. For the CDR3, the DNA is TGTGCCAGCAGTCCCCTACCGGAGACCCAGTACTTC. Amino acids: CASSPLPETQYF.

The chain links TRBV3-1 to TRBJ2-3, with D unclear. This CDR3 comprises 12 residues. CDR1 LGHDT and CDR2 YNNKEL come from the germline V gene (reference sequence). Trimming left V 4 bases short and J 2 bases short, with 4 bases between. CDR3 loop: CASSRSTDTQYF. Written as DNA, the CDR3 is TGTGCCAGCAGCCGTTCCACAGATACGCAGTATTTT.

The sample holds a few counts of this clonotype. V usage is TRBV7-2 and J usage is TRBJ2-7; a possible D gene is TRBD1 (6 bases). V was trimmed by 3 bases and J by 2 bases, leaving 8 bases between them. Germline CDR1 and CDR2: SGHTA and FQGNSA. The CDR3 contains 13 residues. The CDR3 here is CASSLGATYEQYF. The CDR3 DNA reads TGTGCCAGCAGCTTGGGGGCCACCTACGAGCAGTACTTC. Full variable domain (outside the CDR3, taken from reference TRBV7-2 and TRBJ2-7): GAGVSQSPSNKVTEKGKDVELRCDPISGHTALYWYRQSLGQGLEFLIYFQGNSAPDKSGLPSDRFSAERTGGSVSTLTIQRTQQEDSAVYLCASSLGATYEQYFGPGTRLTVT.

This clonotype was counted ten times or more. This chain joins TRBV7-2 and TRBJ1-2, with 7 bases identical to TRBD1. From germline, CDR1 is SGHTA and CDR2 FQGNSA. With 5 bases clipped from V and 4 bases from J, the junction kept 7 bases outside the gene matches. The CDR3 is made up of 14 amino acids. The CDR3 sequence is CASSRQGISYGYTF. CDR3 nucleotides: TGTGCCAGCAGCCGACAGGGAATTTCCTATGGCTACACCTTC. The variable domain in full, completed from reference TRBV7-2 and TRBJ1-2, reads GAGVSQSPSNKVTEKGKDVELRCDPISGHTALYWYRQSLGQGLEFLIYFQGNSAPDKSGLPSDRFSAERTGGSVSTLTIQRTQQEDSAVYLCASSRQGISYGYTFGSGTRLTVV.

The table lists this clonotype with a few counts. The chain has TRBV9 and TRBJ1-4, with TRBD1 matching 10 bases. Germline CDR1 SGDLS, CDR2 YYNGEE. The trim removed 3 bases at V and 7 bases at J, leaving 0 bases unmatched. This CDR3 has 13 residues. CDR3 DNA: TGTGCCAGCAGCGGGACAGGGGGTGAAAAACTGTTTTTT. Amino acids: CASSGTGGEKLFF. Full variable domain (missing parts from reference TRBV9 and TRBJ1-4): DSGVTQTPKHLITATGQRVTLRCSPRSGDLSVYWYQQSLDQGLQFLIQYYNGEERAKGNILERFSAQQFPDLHSELNLSSLELGDSALYFCASSGTGGEKLFFGSGTQLSVL.

The rearrangement joins TRBV29-1 to TRBJ2-5; D is uncertain. The CDR3 covers 13 residues. CDR1 is SQVTM and CDR2 is ANQGSEA in the germline V gene. V lost 3 bases to trimming and J lost 5 bases, with 13 bases between them. The CDR3, as DNA: TGCAGCGTTGAGTTAAGTCTCAGGGAGACCCAGTACTTC. Its protein is CSVELSLRETQYF. Complete variable domain (other parts from reference TRBV29-1 and TRBJ2-5): SAVISQKPSRDICQRGTSLTIQCQVDSQVTMMFWYRQQPGQSLTLIATANQGSEATYESGFVIDKFPISRPNLTFSTLTVSNMSPEDSSIYLCSVELSLRETQYFGPGTRLLVL.

This sequence joins TRBV6-5 and TRBJ1-2; 8 nucleotides align to TRBD1. The CDR3 is made up of 19 amino acids. Germline loops: CDR1 MNHEY, CDR2 SVGAGI. The V segment lost 3 bases and the J segment 0 bases; nucleotides outside the gene matches: 15. The CDR3 reads CASSYRQGPFESANYGYTF. The CDR3 DNA reads TGTGCCAGCAGTTATCGACAGGGGCCCTTCGAATCAGCTAACTATGGCTACACCTTC.

The sample holds many counts of this clonotype. One end of the junction varies from germline; a read error may be responsible. V gene TRBV30 combines with J gene TRBJ2-1; D is undetermined. Germline CDR1 GTSNPN, CDR2 SVGIG (reference sequence). The length of the CDR3 is 16 residues. CDR3 sequence reads: CAWSPGVSASGNGQFF. CDR3 nucleotide sequence: TGTGCCTGGAGTCCTGGGGTGTCTGCTTCTGGTAATGGGCAGTTCTTC.

This clonotype was seen a handful of times. The chain uses TRBV7-9 and TRBJ2-7, with a tentative D call TRBD1 (5 bases). This CDR3 contains 14 residues. V was pared by 1 base and J by 5 bases, with 12 bases between. CDR1 and CDR2 from the germline V gene are SEHNR and FQNEAQ (reference sequence). The CDR3 nucleotides are TGTGCCAGCAGCTTAGTACCAGGGCTTCACGAGCAGTACTTC. It encodes CASSLVPGLHEQYF.

This chain connects TRBV7-8 to TRBJ1-1, with a tentative D call TRBD1 (5 bases). Germline lookup yields CDR1 SGHVS and CDR2 FQNEAQ. The V and J ends lost 3 bases and 3 bases respectively, with 11 bases between them. The CDR3 has 14 amino acids. The CDR3: CASSLVGPDTEAFF. The DNA for the CDR3 is TGTGCCAGCAGCTTGGTGGGGCCGGACACTGAAGCTTTCTTT.

The rearrangement joins TRBV5-1 to TRBJ2-7; tentatively, D is TRBD1 (6 bases). V lost 4 bases, J lost 5 bases, and 16 bases lay in between. Germline V gene data show CDR1 as SGHRS and CDR2 as YFSETQ. The CDR3 totals 14 residues. The CDR3 loop is CASSRDTRAHEQYF. CDR3 nucleotides: TGCGCCAGCAGCAGGGACACCCGAGCCCACGAGCAGTACTTC.

This clonotype was observed at least ten times. V gene TRBV20-1 combines with J gene TRBJ2-7; D may match TRBD1 or TRBD2 (6 bases each). The V gene lost 3 bases and the J gene lost 3 bases, with 9 bases spanning the gap. CDR3 length: 12 residues. Germline CDR1 and CDR2: DFQATT and SNEGSKA (reference sequence). The CDR3, as DNA: TGCAGTGCTAGGGGGGGCGTCTACGAGCAGTACTTC. Protein: CSARGGVYEQYF.

This clonotype was seen at least ten times. For the CDR3, the DNA is TGTGCCAGCAGCCCCGTCTTAGTAGCGGGGGGGGGAGGTGAGCAGTTCTTC. Its translation is CASSPVLVAGGGGEQFF. The chain carries TRBV7-3 and TRBJ2-1; 11 nucleotides align to TRBD2. Germline CDR1 reads SGHTA; CDR2 reads FQGTGA. V was clipped by 5 bases and J by 9 bases; unmatched bases: 15. The CDR3 has 17 residues.

This clonotype appeared many times. This chain connects TRBV20-1 to TRBJ2-7; TRBD1 might be the D (6 bases). Trimming took 6 bases from V and 2 from J, leaving 17 bases between them. The V gene's germline CDR1 is DFQATT and CDR2 SNEGSKA (reference sequence). This CDR3 has 14 residues. DNA of the CDR3: TGCAGTGCCACCAGGGACATATCACCCTACGAGCAGTACTTC. This gives the protein CSATRDISPYEQYF.

This clonotype was recorded a few times. V usage is TRBV7-9 and J usage is TRBJ2-7, with TRBD2 identical over 11 bases. J lost 3 bases, V lost 6 bases, and 7 bases had no gene match. This CDR3 region has 15 residues. Germline V CDR1 and CDR2: SEHNR, FQNEAQ (reference sequence). The CDR3 region is CASRRVLAGGYEQYF. CDR3 in DNA: TGTGCCAGCAGAAGGGTTCTAGCGGGGGGCTACGAGCAGTACTTC.

This clonotype was detected ten times or more. The CDR3 sequence is CASSLRGDSPLHF. In DNA, the CDR3 is TGTGCCAGCAGCTTGCGGGGAGATTCACCCCTCCACTTT. The V and J genes are TRBV7-9 and TRBJ1-6; the D is unclear. Germline-derived CDR1 and CDR2 are SEHNR and FQNEAQ (reference sequence). V was trimmed by 3 bases and J by 8 bases, leaving 8 bases between them. CDR3 length: 13 amino acids. Full variable domain (missing parts from reference TRBV7-9 and TRBJ1-6): DTGVSQNPRHKITKRGQNVTFRCDPISEHNRLYWYRQTLGQGPEFLTYFQNEAQLEKSRLLSDRFSAERPKGSFSTLEIQRTEQGDSAMYLCASSLRGDSPLHFGNGTRLTVT.

This clonotype appeared a few times. J is TRBJ1-2 and V is TRBV27; 7 positions agree with TRBD1. V lost 3 bases to trimming and J lost 8 bases; unmatched junction nucleotides: 9. Germline V lookup: CDR1 MNHEY, CDR2 SMNVEV (reference sequence). The CDR3 length is 14 residues. The CDR3 loop is CASSFVDRAGGYTF. As DNA, the CDR3 is TGTGCCAGCAGTTTCGTTGACAGGGCCGGAGGCTACACCTTC.